The clone carrying this T cell receptor beta chain has a handful of counts. What it recognizes is unknown. The CDR3 sequence is 12 residues long. Germline CDR1 is MNHEY and CDR2 is SMNVEV (reference sequence). Deletions cut 0 bases from V and 8 bases from J, with 6 bases between. This sample is drawn from a study of cytomegalovirus exposure and HLA in healthy donors. Whole-study findings and limits: Sequencing artifact likely explains a cluster of highly shared sequence variants.

Researchers ran the PCR with 60 Vbeta and 13 Jbeta primers. Profiled with immunoSEQ multiplex PCR; TCRdb holds only in-frame clones, not every one. In the table there are 100,000 to 120,000 clones, 77% of which are singletons. The chain uses TRBV27 and TRBJ2-3; no firm D call. The origin of this receptor is a woman between 40 and 50 years old in good health and CMV-seropositive. The sequenced sample was PBMCs. CDR3 loop: CASSLSIGTQYF. The CDR3 DNA follows: TGTGCCAGCAGTTTATCGATCGGTACGCAGTATTTT.